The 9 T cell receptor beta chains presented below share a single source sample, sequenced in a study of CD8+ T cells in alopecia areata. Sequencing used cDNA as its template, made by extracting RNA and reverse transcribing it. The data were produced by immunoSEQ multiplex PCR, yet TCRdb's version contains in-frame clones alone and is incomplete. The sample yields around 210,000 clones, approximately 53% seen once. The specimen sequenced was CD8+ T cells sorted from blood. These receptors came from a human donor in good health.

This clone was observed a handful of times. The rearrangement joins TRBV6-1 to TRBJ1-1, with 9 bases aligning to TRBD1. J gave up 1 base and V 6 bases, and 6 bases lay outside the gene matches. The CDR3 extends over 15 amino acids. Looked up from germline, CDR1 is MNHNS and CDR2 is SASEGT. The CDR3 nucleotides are TGTGCCAGCAGCCCCAGGACAGGGGCGAACACTGAAGCTTTCTTT. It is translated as CASSPRTGANTEAFF.

The CDR3 nucleotides are TGTGCCTGGAGTGTAGGGACGGGGGGAAGGGATACGCAGTATTTT. Translating it yields CAWSVGTGGRDTQYF. The V and J genes are TRBV30 and TRBJ2-3; 7 bases match TRBD2. With 0 bases clipped from V and 6 bases from J, the junction kept 9 bases outside the gene matches. The CDR3 loop spans 15 amino acids. Per germline, CDR1 GTSNPN and CDR2 SVGIG (reference sequence).

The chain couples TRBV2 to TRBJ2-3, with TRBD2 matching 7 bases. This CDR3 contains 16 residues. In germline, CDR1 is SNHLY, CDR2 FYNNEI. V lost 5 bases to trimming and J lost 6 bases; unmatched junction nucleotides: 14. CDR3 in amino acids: CASSSGGGLKADTQYF. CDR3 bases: TGTGCCAGCAGTTCTGGGGGGGGACTAAAGGCGGATACGCAGTATTTT.

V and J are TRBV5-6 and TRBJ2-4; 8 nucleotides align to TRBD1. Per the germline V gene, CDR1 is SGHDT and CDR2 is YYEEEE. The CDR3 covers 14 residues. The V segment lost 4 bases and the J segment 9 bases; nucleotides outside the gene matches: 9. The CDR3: CASSDGTGRAIQYF. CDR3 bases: TGTGCCAGCAGCGATGGGACAGGACGAGCCATTCAGTACTTC.

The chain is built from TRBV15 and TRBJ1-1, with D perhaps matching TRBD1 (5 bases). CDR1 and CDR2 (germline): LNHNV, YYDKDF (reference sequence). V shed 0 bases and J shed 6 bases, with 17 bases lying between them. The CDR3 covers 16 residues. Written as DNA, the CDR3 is TGTGCCACCAGCAGAGATCAGTGGGGGTTTTCCCCTGAAGCTTTCTTT. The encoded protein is CATSRDQWGFSPEAFF.

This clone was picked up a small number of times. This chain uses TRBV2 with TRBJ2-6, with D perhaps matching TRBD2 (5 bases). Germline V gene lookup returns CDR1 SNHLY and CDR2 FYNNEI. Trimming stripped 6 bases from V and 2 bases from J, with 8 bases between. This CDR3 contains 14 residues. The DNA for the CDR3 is TGTGCCAGCAGAGAGGGTACTGGGGCCAACGTCCTGACTTTC. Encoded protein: CASREGTGANVLTF. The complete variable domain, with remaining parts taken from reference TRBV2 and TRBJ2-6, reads EPEVTQTPSHQVTQMGQEVILRCVPISNHLYFYWYRQILGQKVEFLVSFYNNEISEKSEIFDDQFSVERPDGSNFTLKIRSTKLEDSAMYFCASREGTGANVLTFGAGSRLTVL.

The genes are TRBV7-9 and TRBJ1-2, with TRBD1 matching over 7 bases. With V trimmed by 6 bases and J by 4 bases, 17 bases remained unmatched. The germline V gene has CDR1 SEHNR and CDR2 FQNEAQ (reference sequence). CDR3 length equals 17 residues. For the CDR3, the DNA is TGTGCCAGCAGTCCGCCGGGACAGCGTTCGTGCTGCTATGGCTACACCTTC. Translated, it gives CASSPPGQRSCCYGYTF.

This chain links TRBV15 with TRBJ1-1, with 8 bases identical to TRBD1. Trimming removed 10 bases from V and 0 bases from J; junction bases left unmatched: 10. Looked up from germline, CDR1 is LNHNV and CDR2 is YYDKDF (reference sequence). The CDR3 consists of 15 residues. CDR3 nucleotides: TGTGCCATTGCGCCGGGACAGGACATGAACACTGAAGCTTTCTTT. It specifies CAIAPGQDMNTEAFF.

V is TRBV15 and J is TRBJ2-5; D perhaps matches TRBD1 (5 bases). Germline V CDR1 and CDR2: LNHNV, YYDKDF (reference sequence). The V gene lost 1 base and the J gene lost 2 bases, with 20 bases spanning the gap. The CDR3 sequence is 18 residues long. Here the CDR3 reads CATSRGRVFIKPQETQYF. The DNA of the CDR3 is TGTGCCACCAGCAGAGGCAGGGTATTCATTAAGCCTCAAGAGACCCAGTACTTC.